This entry lists 13 T cell receptor beta chains sequenced from one sample in a study of T cells after yellow fever vaccination. TCRdb called the 5' RACE reads again in MiXCR, with one record for every CDR3 protein. The sample holds about 350,000 distinct CDR3 sequences, around 12% seen once. The sample in question was CD4+ T cells sorted from PBMCs, obtained 15 days after the yellow fever booster vaccination. Receptors originate from a man younger than 35 who received the YFV17D yellow fever vaccine.

This clonotype has a count of ten or more. The J gene is TRBJ2-3, the V gene TRBV29-1, with D hard to call. V lost 8 bases and J 2 bases, leaving 17 bases between the germline ends. This CDR3 spans 14 amino acids. Germline-derived CDR1 and CDR2 are SQVTM and ANQGSEA. The CDR3 sequence: CSIRTSHLTDTQYF. The DNA of the CDR3 is TGCAGCATCCGGACCTCGCATCTCACAGATACGCAGTATTTT.

J is TRBJ2-7 and V is TRBV11-2, with no clear D. The CDR3 contains 14 residues. CDR1 and CDR2 (germline): SGHAT, FQNNGV. The V end was cut by 5 bases, the J end by 2 bases, with 13 bases between. The CDR3 DNA follows: TGTGCCAGCAGCCTATCGATCGGCGCCTACGAGCAGTACTTC. This codes for CASSLSIGAYEQYF.

This chain links TRBV12-3 or TRBV12-4 with TRBJ2-3; D remains unclear. The CDR3 sequence is 15 residues long. V gave up 3 bases and J gave up 2 bases, with 12 bases separating them. Written as DNA, the CDR3 is TGTGCCAGCAGTTTCGGGCCCTCACCCACAGATACGCAGTATTTT. It specifies CASSFGPSPTDTQYF.

This clonotype was seen a handful of times. The chain uses TRBV12-3 or TRBV12-4 and TRBJ1-1, with 12 bases that match TRBD1. With V trimmed by 5 bases and J by 11 bases, 9 bases remained unmatched. The CDR3 is 14 residues long. The CDR3 protein is CASSPGTGGWGAFF. Here the CDR3 DNA reads TGTGCCAGCAGTCCCGGGACAGGGGGCTGGGGGGCTTTCTTT.

This chain joins TRBV7-9 and TRBJ1-1, with D unresolved. Germline CDR1 reads SEHNR; CDR2 reads FQNEAQ (reference sequence). There are 14 residues in the CDR3. V lost 0 bases and J 1 base, leaving 6 bases between the germline ends. DNA for the CDR3: TGTGCCAGCAGCTTAGCGCTCTGGAACACTGAAGCTTTCTTT. It is translated as CASSLALWNTEAFF.

This clonotype was observed at least ten times. The chain uses TRBV10-1 and TRBJ2-1; D may be TRBD1 (6 bases). The CDR3 is 13 residues long. Trimming took off 0 bases at V and 10 bases at J, with 10 bases between the two ends. CDR1 and CDR2 from the germline V gene are WNHNN and SYGVQD (reference sequence). In nucleotides, the CDR3 is TGCGCCAGCAGTGAGTCTATAACAGGGGAGCAGTTCTTC. As protein: CASSESITGEQFF.

This clonotype has more than one count but fewer than ten. This chain connects TRBV29-1 to TRBJ2-5, with 12 bases fitting TRBD1. Germline V CDR1 and CDR2: SQVTM, ANQGSEA. With 7 bases clipped from V and 6 bases from J, the junction kept 6 bases outside the gene matches. This CDR3 region has 13 residues. The CDR3 here is CSAGWDRGQTQYF. CDR3 DNA sequence: TGCAGCGCGGGGTGGGACAGGGGGCAGACCCAGTACTTC.

This clonotype showed up just a few times. The chain couples TRBV4-3 to TRBJ2-1, with TRBD2 identical over 8 bases. CDR1 LGHNA and CDR2 YSLEER come from the germline V gene. This CDR3 spans 14 amino acids. V shed 0 bases and J 5 bases; nucleotides not matched to a gene: 0. CDR3 DNA: TGCGCCAGCAGCCAAGATAGCGGGAACAATGAGCAGTTCTTC. This sequence encodes CASSQDSGNNEQFF.

This chain links TRBV6-2 or TRBV6-3 with TRBJ2-3; D ambiguous. The germline V gene encodes CDR1 MNHEY and CDR2 SVGEGT. The V end lost 6 bases, the J end lost 3 bases, and 7 bases lay between the germline ends. The CDR3 is 12 amino acids. In nucleotides, the CDR3 is TGTGCCAGCAGGTCTGGGACAGATACGCAGTATTTT. Amino acid sequence: CASRSGTDTQYF.

The genes are TRBV7-2 and TRBJ2-3; D not certain. The germline CDR1 and CDR2 sequences are SGHTA and FQGNSA. The V end was cut by 1 base, the J end by 6 bases, with 8 bases between. The CDR3 runs to 13 residues. The CDR3: CASSLDNSDTQYF. CDR3 coding DNA: TGTGCCAGCAGCTTAGACAATTCCGATACGCAGTATTTT.

This clonotype was observed a handful of times. The V call is TRBV24-1, the J call TRBJ2-3; D is possibly TRBD1 (5 bases). This CDR3 spans 16 amino acids. V dropped 3 bases and J dropped 3 bases, with 15 bases sitting between them. Germline V gives CDR1 KGHDR, CDR2 SFDVKD. The CDR3 protein is CATSDAQGRPTDTQYF. CDR3 DNA: TGTGCCACCAGTGATGCCCAGGGTCGTCCGACAGATACGCAGTATTTT.

This clonotype was recorded a few times. The chain links TRBV5-4 to TRBJ2-3; D unclear. V lost 6 bases and J 1 base, leaving 12 bases between the germline ends. The CDR3 is 14 residues long. CDR1 and CDR2 from the germline V gene are SGHNT and YYREEE (reference sequence). CDR3 protein: CASKLDRGTDTQYF. The DNA of the CDR3 is TGTGCCAGCAAGTTGGACCGGGGCACAGATACGCAGTATTTT.

This chain joins TRBV7-3 and TRBJ1-1, with TRBD1 matching over 9 bases. The V gene's germline CDR1 is SGHTA and CDR2 FQGTGA. Germline trimming cut 4 bases from V and 9 bases from J; bases unmatched to any gene: 9. CDR3 size: 14 residues. The CDR3 region is CASSSVPGQGQAFF. DNA of the CDR3: TGTGCCAGCAGCTCCGTCCCGGGACAGGGCCAAGCTTTCTTT.